This T cell receptor (beta chain) was sequenced during a study of response to subunit inactivated influenza vaccine. MiXCR was run by TCRdb on the RT-PCR reads, yielding one entry per CDR3 protein. This sample has about 500,000 distinct CDR3 sequences, with approximately 13% found just once. Germline CDR1 reads KGHSH; CDR2 reads LQKENI. V shed 2 bases and J shed 8 bases, with 7 bases lying between them. The CDR3 length is 12 residues. General study points: Authors suggested seasonal influenza vaccinations each recruit few new T cells.

This clonotype was detected many times. Its specificity is unknown. The material was PBMCs from blood, obtained about 40 days after vaccination. The chain employs TRBV18 and TRBJ2-1; D remains unclear. This clonotype originated in a man aged 50-59 years who received an inactivated influenza vaccine. Here the CDR3 DNA reads TGTGCCAGCTCACCAGTCCGGGATGAGCAGTTCTTC. Residues: CASSPVRDEQFF.